This TCR beta chain was retrieved from a study of blood T cell repertoires in COVID-19. As for the study in general: There were acute and convalescent COVID-19 samples, and they came from the United States, Italy and Spain. T cells, B-cell-depleted T cells, or PBMCs provided the cDNA or gDNA that served as material.

As handled by the study authors: Cell counts per sample came from amplifying reference gene primers. Some clones are missing from TCRdb's copy, which holds only in-frame ones; the method was immunoSEQ multiplex PCR. The V and J calls and clone size are taken from that table; D and trimming were inferred from the DNA. Of approximately 89,000 clones listed, roughly 95% were seen once; the top ten hold around 4%. The V gene end was trimmed by 5 bases and the J gene end by 4 bases; junction bases not matched to a gene: 9. CDR3 length: 15 residues. The germline V gene encodes CDR1 SGHNT and CDR2 YENEEA. The chain links TRBV11-3 to TRBJ2-3, with 7 bases aligning to TRBD2. The source of this sequence is a human donor with active COVID-19. The donor label of this sample is uncertain. The sample comprised peripheral blood. The CDR3 nucleotides are TGTGCCAGCAGCCCGCGGGGGTCCGATCCAGATACGCAGTATTTT. The encoded protein is CASSPRGSDPDTQYF.